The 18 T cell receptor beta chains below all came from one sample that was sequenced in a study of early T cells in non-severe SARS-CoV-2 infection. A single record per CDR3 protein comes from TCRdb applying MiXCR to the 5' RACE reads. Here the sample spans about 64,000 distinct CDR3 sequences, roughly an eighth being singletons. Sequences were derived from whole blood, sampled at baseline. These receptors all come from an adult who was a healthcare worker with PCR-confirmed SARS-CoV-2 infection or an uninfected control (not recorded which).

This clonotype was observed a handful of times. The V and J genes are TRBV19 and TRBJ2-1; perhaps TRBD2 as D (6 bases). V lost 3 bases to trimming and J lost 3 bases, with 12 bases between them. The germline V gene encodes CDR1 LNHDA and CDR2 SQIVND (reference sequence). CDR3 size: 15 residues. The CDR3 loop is CASSINSGDYNEQFF. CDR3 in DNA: TGTGCCAGTAGTATCAATTCGGGGGACTACAATGAGCAGTTCTTC.

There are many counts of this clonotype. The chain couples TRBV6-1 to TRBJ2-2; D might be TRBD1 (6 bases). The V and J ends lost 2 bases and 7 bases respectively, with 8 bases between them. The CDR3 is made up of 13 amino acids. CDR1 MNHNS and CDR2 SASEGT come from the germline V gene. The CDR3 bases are TGTGCCAGCAGTGAAACAGGGTTCGGGGAGCTGTTTTTT. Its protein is CASSETGFGELFF.

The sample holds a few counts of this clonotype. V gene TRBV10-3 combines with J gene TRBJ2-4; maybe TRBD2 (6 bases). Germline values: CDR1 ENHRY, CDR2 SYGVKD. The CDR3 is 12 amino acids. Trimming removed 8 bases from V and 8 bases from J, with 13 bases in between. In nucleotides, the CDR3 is TGTGCCATCGGAGGAGGGGAGGACATTCAGTACTTC. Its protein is CAIGGGEDIQYF.

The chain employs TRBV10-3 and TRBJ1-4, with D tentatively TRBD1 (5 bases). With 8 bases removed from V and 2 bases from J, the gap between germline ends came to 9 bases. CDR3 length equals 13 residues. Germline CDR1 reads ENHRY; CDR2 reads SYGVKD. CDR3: CAIQGGTNEKLFF. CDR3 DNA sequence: TGTGCCATCCAGGGTGGCACTAATGAAAAACTGTTTTTT.

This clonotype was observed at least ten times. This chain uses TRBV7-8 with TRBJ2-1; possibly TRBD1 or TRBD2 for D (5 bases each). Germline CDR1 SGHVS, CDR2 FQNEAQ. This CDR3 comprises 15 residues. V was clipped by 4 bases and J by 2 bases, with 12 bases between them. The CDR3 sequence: CASSSVGRAYNEQFF. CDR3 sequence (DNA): TGTGCCAGCAGCTCCGTGGGACGGGCCTACAATGAGCAGTTCTTC.

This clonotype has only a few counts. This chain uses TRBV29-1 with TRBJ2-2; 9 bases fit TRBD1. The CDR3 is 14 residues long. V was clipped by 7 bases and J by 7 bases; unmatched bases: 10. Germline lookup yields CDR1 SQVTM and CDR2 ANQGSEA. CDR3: CSADRTGVDGELFF. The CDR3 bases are TGCAGCGCCGACAGGACAGGGGTGGACGGGGAGCTGTTTTTT.

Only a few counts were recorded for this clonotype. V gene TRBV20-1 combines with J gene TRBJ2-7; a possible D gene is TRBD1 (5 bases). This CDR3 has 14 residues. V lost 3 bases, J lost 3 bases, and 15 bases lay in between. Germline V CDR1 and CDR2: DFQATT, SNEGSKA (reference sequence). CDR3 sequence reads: CSARTSAGYYEQYF. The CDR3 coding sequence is TGCAGTGCTAGGACGTCGGCAGGGTACTACGAGCAGTACTTC.

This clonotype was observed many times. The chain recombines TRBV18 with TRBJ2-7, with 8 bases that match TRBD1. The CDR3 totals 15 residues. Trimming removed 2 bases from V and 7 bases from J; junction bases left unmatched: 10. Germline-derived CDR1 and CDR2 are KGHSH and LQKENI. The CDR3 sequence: CASSPYEGQAGEQYF. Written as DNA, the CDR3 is TGTGCCAGCTCACCATATGAGGGACAGGCCGGGGAGCAGTACTTC.

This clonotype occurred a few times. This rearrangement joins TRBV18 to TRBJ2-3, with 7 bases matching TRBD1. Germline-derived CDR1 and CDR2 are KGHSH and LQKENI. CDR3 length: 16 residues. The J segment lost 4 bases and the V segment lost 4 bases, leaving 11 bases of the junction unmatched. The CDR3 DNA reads TGTGCCAGCTCACTCCCGGACAGGCGCAGCGCAGATACGCAGTATTTT. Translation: CASSLPDRRSADTQYF.

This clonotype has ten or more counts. Here the CDR3 reads CASSLVFRIGSPLHF. The CDR3 DNA reads TGTGCCAGCAGCCTCGTTTTCAGGATAGGATCACCCCTCCACTTT. The V call is TRBV7-2, the J call TRBJ1-6; D call uncertain. The germline V gene has CDR1 SGHTA and CDR2 FQGNSA. This CDR3 comprises 15 residues. Trimming stripped 5 bases from V and 10 bases from J, with 18 bases between.

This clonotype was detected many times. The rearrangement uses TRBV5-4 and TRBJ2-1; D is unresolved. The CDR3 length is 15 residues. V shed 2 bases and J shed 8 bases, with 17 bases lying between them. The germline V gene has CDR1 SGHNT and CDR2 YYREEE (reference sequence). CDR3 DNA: TGTGCCAGCAGCTTTCGAACAGTAGCAACAGATGAGCAGTTCTTC. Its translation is CASSFRTVATDEQFF.

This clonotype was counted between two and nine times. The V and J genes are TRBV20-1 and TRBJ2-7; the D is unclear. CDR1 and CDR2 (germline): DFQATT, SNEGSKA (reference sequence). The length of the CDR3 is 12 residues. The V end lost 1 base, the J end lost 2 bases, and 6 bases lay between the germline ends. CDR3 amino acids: CSARGPTYEQYF. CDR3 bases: TGCAGTGCTAGAGGACCGACCTACGAGCAGTACTTC.

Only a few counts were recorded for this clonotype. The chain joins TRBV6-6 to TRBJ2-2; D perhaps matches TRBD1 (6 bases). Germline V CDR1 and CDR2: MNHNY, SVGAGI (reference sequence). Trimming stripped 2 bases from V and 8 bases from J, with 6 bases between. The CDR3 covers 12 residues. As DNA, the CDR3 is TGTGCCAGCAGTTACGGGACAGGGGAGCTGTTTTTT. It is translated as CASSYGTGELFF.

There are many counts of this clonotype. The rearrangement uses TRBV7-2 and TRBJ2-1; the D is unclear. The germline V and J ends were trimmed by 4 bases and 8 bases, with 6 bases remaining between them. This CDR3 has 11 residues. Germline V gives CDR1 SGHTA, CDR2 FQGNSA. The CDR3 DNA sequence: TGTGCCAGCAGCTCGGCGTATGAGCAGTTCTTC. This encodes CASSSAYEQFF.

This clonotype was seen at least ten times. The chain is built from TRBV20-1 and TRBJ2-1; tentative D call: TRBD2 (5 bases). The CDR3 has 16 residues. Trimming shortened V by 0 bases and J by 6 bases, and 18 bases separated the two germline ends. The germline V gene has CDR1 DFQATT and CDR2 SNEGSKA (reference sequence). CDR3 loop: CSARDGKGRGGNEQFF. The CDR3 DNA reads TGCAGTGCTAGAGATGGGAAAGGCCGAGGAGGCAATGAGCAGTTCTTC.

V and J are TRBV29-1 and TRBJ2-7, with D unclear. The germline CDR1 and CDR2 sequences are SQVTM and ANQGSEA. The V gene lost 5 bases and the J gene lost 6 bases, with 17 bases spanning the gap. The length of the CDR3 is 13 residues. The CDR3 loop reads CSVLYTLSSEQYF. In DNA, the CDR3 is TGCAGCGTTCTTTACACCCTGTCGTCCGAGCAGTACTTC.

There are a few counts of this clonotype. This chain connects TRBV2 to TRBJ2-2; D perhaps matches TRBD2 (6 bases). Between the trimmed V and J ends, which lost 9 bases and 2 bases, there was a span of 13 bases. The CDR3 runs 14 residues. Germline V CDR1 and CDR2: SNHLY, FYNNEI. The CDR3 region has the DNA TGTGCCAGTAAGGAGGGACTTAACACCGGGGAGCTGTTTTTT. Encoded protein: CASKEGLNTGELFF.

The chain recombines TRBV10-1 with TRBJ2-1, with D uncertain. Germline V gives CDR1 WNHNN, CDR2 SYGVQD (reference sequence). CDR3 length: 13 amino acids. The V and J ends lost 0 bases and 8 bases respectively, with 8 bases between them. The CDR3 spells CASSESKGHEQFF. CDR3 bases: TGCGCCAGCAGTGAGTCTAAGGGCCATGAGCAGTTCTTC.